A single T cell receptor beta chain is shown here with its context. As yet, its antigen is unknown. This sample was included in a study of Tregs in tolerant kidney transplant recipients. The study's findings and limits: Biological reproducibility was not directly addressed, but technical replication error appeared minimal.

Sequencing used immunoSEQ multiplex PCR; TCRdb keeps in-frame clones, though not all of them. The sample carries 100,000 or so clones, approximately 93% recorded once. V shed 7 bases and J 4 bases; nucleotides not matched to a gene: 4. The CDR3 runs to 15 residues. Germline-derived CDR1 and CDR2 are LNHDA and SQIVND (reference sequence). The nonmyeloablative bone marrow transplants came from related graft donors, with transient mixed chimerism. The chain recombines TRBV19 with TRBJ2-3; 14 positions match TRBD2. This sequence originates from a human patient who received a combined kidney and bone marrow transplant. Some of the T cells might come from the graft donor. The material was CD4+ T cells from blood (PBMCs), obtained 12 months after the transplant. CDR3 sequence: CASMGLAGVPDTQYF. CDR3 sequence (DNA): TGTGCCAGTATGGGACTAGCGGGGGTTCCAGATACGCAGTATTTT.